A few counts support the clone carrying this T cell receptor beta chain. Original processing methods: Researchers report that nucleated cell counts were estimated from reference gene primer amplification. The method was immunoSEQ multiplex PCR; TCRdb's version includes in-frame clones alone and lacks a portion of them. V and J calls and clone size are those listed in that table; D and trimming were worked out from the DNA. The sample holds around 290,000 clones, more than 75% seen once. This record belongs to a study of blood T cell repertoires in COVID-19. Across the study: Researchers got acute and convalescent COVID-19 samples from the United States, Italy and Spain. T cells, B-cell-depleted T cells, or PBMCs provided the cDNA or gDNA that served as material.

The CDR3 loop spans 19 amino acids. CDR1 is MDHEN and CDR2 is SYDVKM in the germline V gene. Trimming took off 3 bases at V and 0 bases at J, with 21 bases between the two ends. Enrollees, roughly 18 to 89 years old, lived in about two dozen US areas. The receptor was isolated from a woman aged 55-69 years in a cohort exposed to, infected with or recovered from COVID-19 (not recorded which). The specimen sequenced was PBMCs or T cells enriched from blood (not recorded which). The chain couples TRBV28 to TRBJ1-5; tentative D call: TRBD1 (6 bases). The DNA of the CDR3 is TGTGCCAGCAGTTTTTTTATGGTCAGGGGCGGCAATAGCAATCAGCCCCAGCATTTT. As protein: CASSFFMVRGGNSNQPQHF.